The rows below give T cell receptor beta chains drawn from one sample of a study of T-cell memory formation after mild COVID-19. A single record per CDR3 protein comes from TCRdb applying MiXCR to the 5' RACE reads. This table holds 350,000 to 500,000 distinct CDR3 sequences, 20% to 30% found once. Sequences were obtained from PBMCs or a T cell subset sorted from them (not recorded which). Every receptor here comes from an adult woman who had mild COVID-19 (a few samples of this study predate the infection). Cell type and time point are not known. The CDR3 runs from the conserved cysteine through the conserved F or W. Each record gives: V gene, clone size, J gene, D gene, CDR3 DNA, CDR3 protein. The D gene is left open where the match is weak. The size field is filled for only some rows; it gives once, few, many or a size class.

v_gene: TRBV27
abundance: few
j_gene: TRBJ2-7
d_gene: NA
CDR3nt: TGTGCCAGCAGTTCGGACAAGGCCTACGAGCAGTACTTC
CDR3aa: CASSSDKAYEQYF

v_gene: TRBV9
abundance: NA
j_gene: TRBJ2-1
d_gene: TRBD2
CDR3nt: TGTGCCAGCAGCGTAGAGGGAAGCGGGATAAATGAGCAGTTCTTC
CDR3aa: CASSVEGSGINEQFF

v_gene: TRBV29-1
abundance: few
j_gene: TRBJ2-3
d_gene: NA
CDR3nt: TGCAGCGTTGGAGGGCAGCGTACAGATACGCAGTATTTT
CDR3aa: CSVGGQRTDTQYF

v_gene: TRBV13
abundance: NA
j_gene: TRBJ1-2
d_gene: TRBD1
CDR3nt: TGTGCCAGCAGCTCCGACCTGGGGGACAGGGTAAATGGCTACACCTTC
CDR3aa: CASSSDLGDRVNGYTF

v_gene: TRBV29-1
abundance: NA
j_gene: TRBJ2-7
d_gene: NA
CDR3nt: TGCAGCGTTCTCTCCGCCTCCACCTACGAGCAGTACTTC
CDR3aa: CSVLSASTYEQYF

v_gene: TRBV7-8
abundance: few
j_gene: TRBJ1-4
d_gene: NA
CDR3nt: TGTGCCAGCAGCTTAGCGATACATTTGGGGGATGAAAAACTGTTTTTT
CDR3aa: CASSLAIHLGDEKLFF

v_gene: TRBV15
abundance: NA
j_gene: TRBJ2-7
d_gene: TRBD2
CDR3nt: TGTGCCACCAGCAGAGGGGACTACGGCAGGACCGAGCAGTACTTC
CDR3aa: CATSRGDYGRTEQYF

v_gene: TRBV12-2
abundance: NA
j_gene: TRBJ2-7
d_gene: NA
CDR3nt: TGTGCAAGTCGCCCCGGGACTAGCGGGATGGCCTCCTACGAGCAGTACTTC
CDR3aa: CASRPGTSGMASYEQYF

v_gene: TRBV15
abundance: NA
j_gene: TRBJ2-1
d_gene: TRBD1
CDR3nt: TGTGCCACCAGTAAGACCGGGACAGGGATTAGAACGTACAATGAGCAGTTCTTC
CDR3aa: CATSKTGTGIRTYNEQFF

v_gene: TRBV12-3/TRBV12-4
abundance: once
j_gene: TRBJ1-5
d_gene: TRBD1
CDR3nt: TGTGCCAGCAGGGTGGACAGGGGGTCTATGAGCAATCAGCCCCAGCATTTT
CDR3aa: CASRVDRGSMSNQPQHF

v_gene: TRBV5-6
abundance: NA
j_gene: TRBJ1-2
d_gene: TRBD1
CDR3nt: TGTGCCAGCAGCTGGGACAGGGGGCGATCTCGCGGCTACACCTTC
CDR3aa: CASSWDRGRSRGYTF

v_gene: TRBV4-2
abundance: NA
j_gene: TRBJ2-2
d_gene: TRBD2
CDR3nt: TGTGCCAGCAGCCAAGACCTGGGACTAGCGGAAAACACCGGGGAGCTGTTTTTT
CDR3aa: CASSQDLGLAENTGELFF

v_gene: TRBV24-1
abundance: NA
j_gene: TRBJ2-5
d_gene: TRBD1
CDR3nt: TGTGCCACCAGTGATTGGGGACAGGGAGCGGGCGAGACCCAGTACTTC
CDR3aa: CATSDWGQGAGETQYF

v_gene: TRBV30
abundance: few
j_gene: TRBJ2-5
d_gene: NA
CDR3nt: TGTGCCTGGAGTTCAGGATGGGAGACCCAGTACTTC
CDR3aa: CAWSSGWETQYF

v_gene: TRBV24-1
abundance: few
j_gene: TRBJ2-1
d_gene: NA
CDR3nt: TGTGCCACCAGTGGTCGGGGCCTTAAGGGCAATGAGCAGTTCTTC
CDR3aa: CATSGRGLKGNEQFF

v_gene: TRBV5-1
abundance: few
j_gene: TRBJ2-1
d_gene: NA
CDR3nt: TGCGCCAGCAGCTTGTGGACGGAGAATTCGGGGCAGTTCTTC
CDR3aa: CASSLWTENSGQFF

v_gene: TRBV5-6
abundance: few
j_gene: TRBJ2-1
d_gene: TRBD2
CDR3nt: TGTGCCAGCAGCTTGGGAGGGAGGGATGAGCAGTTCTTC
CDR3aa: CASSLGGRDEQFF

v_gene: TRBV20-1
abundance: NA
j_gene: TRBJ1-2
d_gene: NA
CDR3nt: TGCAGTGCTAGAGATCAGGGGTATGGCTACACCTTC
CDR3aa: CSARDQGYGYTF

v_gene: TRBV15
abundance: NA
j_gene: TRBJ2-5
d_gene: TRBD2
CDR3nt: TGTGCCACCTACCCCGGGGGTAGCGGGCAAGAGACCCAGTACTTC
CDR3aa: CATYPGGSGQETQYF

v_gene: TRBV6-6
abundance: few
j_gene: TRBJ2-7
d_gene: NA
CDR3nt: TGTGCCAGCAGTCCCTCGACCTCCCCCTCGGACGAGCAGTACTTC
CDR3aa: CASSPSTSPSDEQYF

v_gene: TRBV7-3
abundance: NA
j_gene: TRBJ2-5
d_gene: NA
CDR3nt: TGTGCCAGCAGCTTAACGAAGAGCGAAGAGACCCAGTACTTC
CDR3aa: CASSLTKSEETQYF

v_gene: TRBV12-3/TRBV12-4
abundance: NA
j_gene: TRBJ2-7
d_gene: TRBD1
CDR3nt: TGTGCCAGCAGGCGGACAGGACGATCCTACGAGCAGTACTTC
CDR3aa: CASRRTGRSYEQYF

v_gene: TRBV4-2
abundance: few
j_gene: TRBJ1-6
d_gene: NA
CDR3nt: TGTGCCAGCAGCCAAGAAGAGCGGAATTCACCCCTCCACTTT
CDR3aa: CASSQEERNSPLHF

v_gene: TRBV25-1
abundance: NA
j_gene: TRBJ1-2
d_gene: TRBD1
CDR3nt: TGTGCCAGCACCCCAGGACAGGGAGCAGGGGGCTACACCTTC
CDR3aa: CASTPGQGAGGYTF

v_gene: TRBV5-1
abundance: few
j_gene: TRBJ1-1
d_gene: TRBD1
CDR3nt: TGCGCCAGCAGCTTTGGGACAGCTGAAGCTTTCTTT
CDR3aa: CASSFGTAEAFF

v_gene: TRBV4-3
abundance: few
j_gene: TRBJ2-3
d_gene: TRBD2
CDR3nt: TGCGCCAGCAGCCAAGCGAGACTAGCGGGAGGGCCTGATATCGATACGCAGTATTTT
CDR3aa: CASSQARLAGGPDIDTQYF

v_gene: TRBV5-1
abundance: few
j_gene: TRBJ2-5
d_gene: TRBD2
CDR3nt: TGCGCCAGCAGCTTGACTCTAGCGGGAGGCTCAGAGACCCAGTACTTC
CDR3aa: CASSLTLAGGSETQYF

v_gene: TRBV3-1
abundance: once
j_gene: TRBJ2-7
d_gene: TRBD2
CDR3nt: TGTGCCAGCAGCCAATACACTAGCGGGAGAACGGAAGAGCAGTACTTC
CDR3aa: CASSQYTSGRTEEQYF

v_gene: TRBV7-3
abundance: NA
j_gene: TRBJ2-7
d_gene: TRBD2
CDR3nt: TGTGCCAGCAGCTTTTCGGGAGGGAGCTCCTACGAGCAGTACTTC
CDR3aa: CASSFSGGSSYEQYF

v_gene: TRBV4-2
abundance: few
j_gene: TRBJ2-3
d_gene: NA
CDR3nt: TGTGCCAGCAGCCAAGATAGGAGGGCGGCAGATACGCAGTATTTT
CDR3aa: CASSQDRRAADTQYF

v_gene: TRBV20-1
abundance: NA
j_gene: TRBJ2-7
d_gene: NA
CDR3nt: TGCAGTGCCATCAACTCACTAGTCCACGAGCAGTACTTC
CDR3aa: CSAINSLVHEQYF

v_gene: TRBV4-1
abundance: few
j_gene: TRBJ1-2
d_gene: NA
CDR3nt: TGCGCCAGCAGCCAAGAAAATGGGGGGATGTATGGCTACACCTTC
CDR3aa: CASSQENGGMYGYTF

v_gene: TRBV7-9
abundance: NA
j_gene: TRBJ2-7
d_gene: NA
CDR3nt: TGTGCCAGCAGCCCCTGGGACACCGGTCACGAGCAGTACTTC
CDR3aa: CASSPWDTGHEQYF

v_gene: TRBV5-1
abundance: few
j_gene: TRBJ1-5
d_gene: NA
CDR3nt: TGCGCCAGCAGCTTACTAGGACTGAGCAATCAGCCCCAGCATTTT
CDR3aa: CASSLLGLSNQPQHF

v_gene: TRBV20-1
abundance: few
j_gene: TRBJ2-1
d_gene: TRBD1
CDR3nt: TGCAGTGCTAGAGCCCGGGACAGTACCTACAATGAGCAGTTCTTC
CDR3aa: CSARARDSTYNEQFF

v_gene: TRBV24-1
abundance: NA
j_gene: TRBJ2-3
d_gene: TRBD2
CDR3nt: TGTGCCACCAGTGAGCCGACTAGCCCTAACACAGATACGCAGTATTTT
CDR3aa: CATSEPTSPNTDTQYF

v_gene: TRBV28
abundance: NA
j_gene: TRBJ2-7
d_gene: NA
CDR3nt: TGTGCCAGCAGTTTCCTGGGGGTTGGGGCCTACGAGCAGTACTTC
CDR3aa: CASSFLGVGAYEQYF

v_gene: TRBV2
abundance: NA
j_gene: TRBJ1-5
d_gene: NA
CDR3nt: TGTGCCAGCAGTCCAGTCGGAGGGAGCAATCAGCCCCAGCATTTT
CDR3aa: CASSPVGGSNQPQHF

v_gene: TRBV5-1
abundance: NA
j_gene: TRBJ2-7
d_gene: TRBD1
CDR3nt: TGCGCCAGCAGCCGACAGGGGGAAGGGTACGAGCAGTACTTC
CDR3aa: CASSRQGEGYEQYF

v_gene: TRBV20-1
abundance: NA
j_gene: TRBJ1-5
d_gene: NA
CDR3nt: TGCAGTGCTAGAGATGACCCCAATCAGCCCCAGCATTTT
CDR3aa: CSARDDPNQPQHF

v_gene: TRBV6-5
abundance: NA
j_gene: TRBJ2-5
d_gene: NA
CDR3nt: TGTGCCAGCAGTTACTCGCCAGGGCGATATGAGACCCAGTACTTC
CDR3aa: CASSYSPGRYETQYF

v_gene: TRBV7-2
abundance: NA
j_gene: TRBJ2-1
d_gene: TRBD2
CDR3nt: TGTGCCAGCAGCACCCCCGGAGCGGGAGGGCCTTACAATGAGCAGTTCTTC
CDR3aa: CASSTPGAGGPYNEQFF

v_gene: TRBV3-1
abundance: NA
j_gene: TRBJ1-1
d_gene: NA
CDR3nt: TGTGCCAGCAGCCAAGAGCCTCTAGGACGAGGAGCTTTCTTT
CDR3aa: CASSQEPLGRGAFF

v_gene: TRBV7-9
abundance: NA
j_gene: TRBJ1-2
d_gene: NA
CDR3nt: TGTGCCAGCAGCCGTCGACAGTTTCAAAATGGCTACACCTTC
CDR3aa: CASSRRQFQNGYTF

v_gene: TRBV6-2/TRBV6-3
abundance: few
j_gene: TRBJ1-1
d_gene: NA
CDR3nt: TGTGCCAGCAGACCCATGGACAGGAACACTGAAGCTTTCTTT
CDR3aa: CASRPMDRNTEAFF

v_gene: TRBV6-5
abundance: NA
j_gene: TRBJ2-7
d_gene: NA
CDR3nt: TGTGCCAGCAGTTTGGAAGGCGCCGGGGGCCAACGGGTTCGCGAGCAGTACTTC
CDR3aa: CASSLEGAGGQRVREQYF

v_gene: TRBV24-1
abundance: few
j_gene: TRBJ2-3
d_gene: NA
CDR3nt: TGTGCCACGGACGACAGGTCCACGACGGGGACGCAGTATTTT
CDR3aa: CATDDRSTTGTQYF

v_gene: TRBV7-2
abundance: few
j_gene: TRBJ2-3
d_gene: NA
CDR3nt: TGTGCCAGCAGCTTAGAGTTGGTTACAGATACGCAGTATTTT
CDR3aa: CASSLELVTDTQYF

v_gene: TRBV4-2
abundance: many
j_gene: TRBJ1-5
d_gene: NA
CDR3nt: TGTGCCAGCAGCCAAGAACGGGGCGGCAATCAGCCCCAGCATTTT
CDR3aa: CASSQERGGNQPQHF

v_gene: TRBV5-1
abundance: few
j_gene: TRBJ1-6
d_gene: NA
CDR3nt: TGCGCCAGCAGCTTGACAGGGCCTAATTCACCCCTCCACTTT
CDR3aa: CASSLTGPNSPLHF

v_gene: TRBV5-1
abundance: NA
j_gene: TRBJ1-5
d_gene: NA
CDR3nt: TGCGCCAGCAGCCCCGGGGCAGGGGATCAGCCCCAGCATTTT
CDR3aa: CASSPGAGDQPQHF

v_gene: TRBV6-2/TRBV6-3
abundance: few
j_gene: TRBJ2-1
d_gene: TRBD2
CDR3nt: TGTGCCAGCAGTTTTCATCTAGCGGCGGCCTACAATGAGCAGTTCTTC
CDR3aa: CASSFHLAAAYNEQFF

v_gene: TRBV15
abundance: few
j_gene: TRBJ2-1
d_gene: NA
CDR3nt: TGTGCCACCAGCAGAGGACAGACCAGCGAGCAGTTCTTC
CDR3aa: CATSRGQTSEQFF

v_gene: TRBV3-1
abundance: NA
j_gene: TRBJ2-2
d_gene: TRBD1
CDR3nt: TGTGCCAGCAGGTGGACAGGGGGCGCAATGGGGGAGCTGTTTTTT
CDR3aa: CASRWTGGAMGELFF

v_gene: TRBV5-4
abundance: NA
j_gene: TRBJ2-7
d_gene: TRBD1
CDR3nt: TGTGCCAGCAGCTTGGGGCGAGGTCAGGGGGCGTCGACCTACGAGCAGTACTTC
CDR3aa: CASSLGRGQGASTYEQYF

v_gene: TRBV7-9
abundance: NA
j_gene: TRBJ2-7
d_gene: NA
CDR3nt: TGTGCCAGCAGCTTAGTAGCTAGCGACGCATACGAGCAGTACTTC
CDR3aa: CASSLVASDAYEQYF

v_gene: TRBV29-1
abundance: few
j_gene: TRBJ1-2
d_gene: NA
CDR3nt: TGCAGCGTACGGACCCTGAGAGCTAACTATGGCTACACCTTC
CDR3aa: CSVRTLRANYGYTF

v_gene: TRBV7-2
abundance: NA
j_gene: TRBJ2-1
d_gene: NA
CDR3nt: TGTGCCAGCAGCCCAGGGGGGAGGCTGAGCTCCTACAATGAGCAGTTCTTC
CDR3aa: CASSPGGRLSSYNEQFF